The 17 T cell receptor beta chains reported below all come from one sample, sequenced in a study of cytomegalovirus exposure and HLA in healthy donors. This PCR relied on a set of 60 Vbeta primers and 13 Jbeta primers. The method was immunoSEQ multiplex PCR; TCRdb's version includes in-frame clones alone and lacks a portion of them. Here the sample spans roughly 200,000 clones, about 83% being singletons. Sequenced input: PBMCs. The receptors were gathered from a man aged 40-49 years in good health and CMV-seropositive.

This clone was seen just once. The chain couples TRBV27 to TRBJ2-1; 9 nucleotides match TRBD2. The CDR3 has 18 residues. Germline lookup yields CDR1 MNHEY and CDR2 SMNVEV (reference sequence). J was trimmed by 9 bases and V by 0 bases; bases with no gene match: 15. The CDR3 here is CASSLSPGSGRPSGEQFF. CDR3 DNA: TGTGCCAGCAGTTTATCGCCGGGGAGCGGGAGGCCCTCGGGTGAGCAGTTCTTC.

This clone was counted only a few times. The chain links TRBV9 to TRBJ1-1; no reliable D call. V dropped 0 bases and J dropped 0 bases, with 6 bases sitting between them. CDR1 and CDR2 from the germline V gene are SGDLS and YYNGEE. The CDR3 totals 14 residues. In nucleotides, the CDR3 is TGTGCCAGCAGCGTAGGAGTGATGAACACTGAAGCTTTCTTT. The encoded protein is CASSVGVMNTEAFF.

A few counts support this clone. The J gene is TRBJ2-1, the V gene TRBV5-1; a weak D match, TRBD2 (5 bases). The germline CDR1 and CDR2 sequences are SGHRS and YFSETQ. The V end lost 3 bases, the J end lost 2 bases, and 12 bases lay between the germline ends. The CDR3 runs to 15 residues. CDR3 in DNA: TGCGCCAGCAGCTCCCCCGTCGGGGCCTACAATGAGCAGTTCTTC. Its protein product is CASSSPVGAYNEQFF.

This clone has just one count. The chain uses TRBV5-6 and TRBJ1-6, with unresolved D. This CDR3 spans 14 amino acids. Deletions cut 5 bases from V and 9 bases from J, with 15 bases between. The germline V gene encodes CDR1 SGHDT and CDR2 YYEEEE. The CDR3 here is CASRPNLRGSPLHF. CDR3 bases: TGTGCCAGCAGGCCCAACCTTCGGGGTTCACCCCTCCACTTT.

The chain is built from TRBV27 and TRBJ1-1, with a possible D match to TRBD1 (5 bases). Germline-derived CDR1 and CDR2 are MNHEY and SMNVEV (reference sequence). Trimming took 4 bases from V and 3 from J, leaving 18 bases between them. CDR3 size: 16 residues. The CDR3 nucleotides read TGTGCCAGCAGTTCTACAGGCGTTCGGGTGGACACTGAAGCTTTCTTT. Translating gives CASSSTGVRVDTEAFF.

The chain carries TRBV7-9 and TRBJ1-2; perhaps TRBD1 as D (5 bases). The germline gives CDR1 SEHNR, CDR2 FQNEAQ (reference sequence). V was shortened by 5 bases and J by 6 bases, with 13 bases between the two germline ends. This CDR3 spans 13 amino acids. CDR3 sequence: CASSGGQAHGYTF. In DNA, the CDR3 is TGTGCCAGCAGCGGCGGACAAGCCCATGGCTACACCTTC.

CDR3 sequence (DNA): TGTGCCAGCAGTGAACAGACAGGGCCCCTAAACTATGGCTACACCTTC. Translation: CASSEQTGPLNYGYTF. The rearrangement links TRBV2 to TRBJ1-2; TRBD1 matches at 7 bases. V gave up 2 bases and J gave up 2 bases; unmatched junction bases: 8. CDR1 is SNHLY and CDR2 is FYNNEI in the germline V gene. This CDR3 contains 16 residues.

The chain combines TRBV11-2 with TRBJ2-1, with D possibly TRBD2 on 5 matching bases. Germline values: CDR1 SGHAT, CDR2 FQNNGV. V was shortened by 1 base and J by 4 bases, with 17 bases between the two germline ends. The CDR3 sequence is 17 residues long. Written as DNA, the CDR3 is TGTGCCAGCAGCTTAGTAGGGTCTAGCCCGGCTTACAATGAGCAGTTCTTC. This sequence encodes CASSLVGSSPAYNEQFF.

This clone has just a few counts. J is TRBJ1-2 and V is TRBV9, with 7 bases matching TRBD1. With 0 bases clipped from V and 2 bases from J, the junction kept 4 bases outside the gene matches. CDR1 is SGDLS and CDR2 is YYNGEE in the germline V gene. The CDR3 length is 15 residues. CDR3 in DNA: TGTGCCAGCAGCGTAGAGGCAGGGGGGAACTATGGCTACACCTTC. Translated: CASSVEAGGNYGYTF.

This chain joins TRBV5-1 and TRBJ1-4; 8 positions match TRBD1. The V gene end was trimmed by 4 bases and the J gene end by 8 bases; junction bases not matched to a gene: 4. Germline CDR1 reads SGHRS; CDR2 reads YFSETQ. CDR3 length: 13 amino acids. CDR3 nucleotide sequence: TGCGCCAGCAGCCAACAGGGGGTGGAAAAACTGTTTTTT. Its translation: CASSQQGVEKLFF.

The CDR3 loop reads CASSSLAGGHNEQFF. In nucleotides, the CDR3 is TGTGCCAGCAGCTCCCTAGCGGGAGGTCACAATGAGCAGTTCTTC. The chain combines TRBV11-2 with TRBJ2-1, with 11 bases aligning to TRBD2. The germline V gene has CDR1 SGHAT and CDR2 FQNNGV. This CDR3 spans 15 amino acids. Germline trimming cut 4 bases from V and 5 bases from J; bases unmatched to any gene: 4.

This clone was picked up one time. V is TRBV2 and J is TRBJ2-7, with TRBD2 matching over 8 bases. With V trimmed by 6 bases and J by 4 bases, 11 bases remained unmatched. The CDR3 totals 15 residues. Germline CDR1 and CDR2: SNHLY and FYNNEI. The CDR3 DNA reads TGTGCCAGCAGCTCCTCGAGAGCGGGAGAGTACGAGCAGTACTTC. Translating gives CASSSSRAGEYEQYF. The full variable domain, rest sourced from reference TRBV2 and TRBJ2-7, is EPEVTQTPSHQVTQMGQEVILRCVPISNHLYFYWYRQILGQKVEFLVSFYNNEISEKSEIFDDQFSVERPDGSNFTLKIRSTKLEDSAMYFCASSSSRAGEYEQYFGPGTRLTVT.

This clone was seen just once. The J gene is TRBJ2-7, the V gene TRBV5-1; D may be TRBD2 (6 bases). Trimming took off 2 bases at V and 6 bases at J, with 9 bases between the two ends. The CDR3 is made up of 12 amino acids. The germline CDR1 and CDR2 sequences are SGHRS and YFSETQ. This chain's CDR3 is CASSFAGSEQYF. CDR3 coding DNA: TGCGCCAGCAGCTTTGCCGGGAGCGAGCAGTACTTC.

V is TRBV14 and J is TRBJ1-6, with D possibly being TRBD1 (6 bases). The CDR3 consists of 15 residues. CDR1 and CDR2 (germline): SGHDN, FVKESK. Between the trimmed V and J ends, which lost 4 bases and 6 bases, there was a span of 13 bases. The CDR3 reads CASSRTVQSNSPLHF. The CDR3 bases are TGTGCCAGCAGCCGGACAGTTCAGTCTAATTCACCCCTCCACTTT.

The chain employs TRBV2 and TRBJ2-7, with D unresolved. The germline V and J ends were trimmed by 6 bases and 1 base, with 16 bases remaining between them. CDR1 and CDR2 from the germline V gene are SNHLY and FYNNEI. The CDR3 has 15 amino acids. The CDR3, as DNA: TGTGCCAGCAGGCAGTACGTCTCGCCGTCCTACGAGCAGTACTTC. This translates into CASRQYVSPSYEQYF. The complete variable domain, with remaining parts taken from reference TRBV2 and TRBJ2-7, reads EPEVTQTPSHQVTQMGQEVILRCVPISNHLYFYWYRQILGQKVEFLVSFYNNEISEKSEIFDDQFSVERPDGSNFTLKIRSTKLEDSAMYFCASRQYVSPSYEQYFGPGTRLTVT.

The chain couples TRBV7-8 to TRBJ1-4; 11 nucleotides agree with TRBD1. The CDR3 loop spans 19 amino acids. Germline values: CDR1 SGHVS, CDR2 FQNEAQ. J lost 4 bases, V lost 1 base, and 11 bases had no gene match. The CDR3 region has the DNA TGTGCCAGCAGCTTAGGGGGACAGGGGGTTAGAATTGGTAATGAAAAACTGTTTTTT. As protein: CASSLGGQGVRIGNEKLFF.

The rearrangement links TRBV27 to TRBJ2-1, with D maybe TRBD1 (7 bases). Per the germline V gene, CDR1 is MNHEY and CDR2 is SMNVEV (reference sequence). V lost 9 bases and J 10 bases, leaving 16 bases between the germline ends. The CDR3 runs 12 residues. The CDR3 nucleotides read TGTGCCAGTGGTGGAGGGGGCTGGGAGCAGTTCTTC. Translated, it gives CASGGGGWEQFF.